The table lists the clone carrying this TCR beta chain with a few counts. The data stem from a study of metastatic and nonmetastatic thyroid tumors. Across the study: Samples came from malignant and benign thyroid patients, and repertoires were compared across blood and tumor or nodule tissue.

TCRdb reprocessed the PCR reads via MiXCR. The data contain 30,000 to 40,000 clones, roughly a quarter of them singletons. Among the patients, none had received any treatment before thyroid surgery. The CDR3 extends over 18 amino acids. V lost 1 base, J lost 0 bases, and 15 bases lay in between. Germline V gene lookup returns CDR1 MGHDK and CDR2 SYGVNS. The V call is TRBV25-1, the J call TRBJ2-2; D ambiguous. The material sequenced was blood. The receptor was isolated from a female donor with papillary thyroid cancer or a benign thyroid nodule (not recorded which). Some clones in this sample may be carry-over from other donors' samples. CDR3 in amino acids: CASSESPRPNANTGELFF. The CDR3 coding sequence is TGTGCCAGCAGTGAATCTCCACGGCCCAACGCGAACACCGGGGAGCTGTTTTTT.